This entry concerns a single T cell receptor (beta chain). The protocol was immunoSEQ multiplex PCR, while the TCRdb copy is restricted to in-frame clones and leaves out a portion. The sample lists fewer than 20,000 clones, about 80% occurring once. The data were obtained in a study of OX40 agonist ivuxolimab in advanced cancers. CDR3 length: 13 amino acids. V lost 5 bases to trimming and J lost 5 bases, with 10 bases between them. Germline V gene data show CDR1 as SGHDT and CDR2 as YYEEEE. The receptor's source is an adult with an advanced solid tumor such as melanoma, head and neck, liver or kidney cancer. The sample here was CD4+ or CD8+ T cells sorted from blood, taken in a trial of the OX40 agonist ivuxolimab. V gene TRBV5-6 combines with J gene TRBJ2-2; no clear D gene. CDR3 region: CASRGRRTGELFF. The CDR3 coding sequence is TGTGCCAGCAGAGGACGGAGAACCGGGGAGCTGTTTTTT.